This entry features one T cell receptor (beta chain) sequence. The data were obtained in a study of blood T cell repertoires in COVID-19. Authors' analysis steps: Scientists estimated how many nucleated cells there were by amplifying reference gene primers. Assay: immunoSEQ multiplex PCR; the TCRdb copy retains only in-frame clones and omits some. That table is the source of V, J and clone size, and D and trimming were worked out from the DNA. Counted here are over 130,000 clones, around 90% occurring once; the ten biggest clones make up 3.5% to 4.5%. Germline V gene sequence: CDR1 LGHNT, CDR2 FRNRAP. The V and J ends lost 4 bases and 3 bases respectively, with 7 bases between them. CDR3 length equals 13 residues.

The sequence was collected from a woman in her sixties with active or convalescent COVID-19. The sample taken for sequencing was peripheral blood. V gene TRBV12-5 combines with J gene TRBJ1-3; D ambiguous. CDR3 sequence (DNA): TGTGCTAGTGGTTCAAGAGTTGGAAACACCATATATTTT. Translation: CASGSRVGNTIYF.